A selection of T cell receptor beta chains follows, all from one sample in a study of blood T cells in healthy people across ages. A single record per CDR3 protein comes from TCRdb applying MiXCR to the 5' RACE reads. The table has 1.2 million to 1.5 million distinct CDR3 sequences, approximately 63% seen once. The sample taken for sequencing was blood. These receptor sequences come from a young man in good health. CDR3s include the opening cysteine and the closing phenylalanine or tryptophan. D genes are given only for firm matches. For some rows the clone size is stated as once, few or many, or as a class when expanded; others skip it.

cdr3_nt cdr3_aa j_call d_call clone_size v_call
TGTGCCAGCAGGGTCCTGGGAGTACAAGAGACCCAGTACTTC CASRVLGVQETQYF TRBJ2-5 . few TRBV12-3/TRBV12-4
TGCAGCGTTGAAGGGTCGCCGGGACAGGGGGATACGCAGTATTTT CSVEGSPGQGDTQYF TRBJ2-3 TRBD1 few TRBV29-1
TGTGCCAGCAGTTTGGGGAGGGCGGTTGAAGCTTTCTTT CASSLGRAVEAFF TRBJ1-1 . . TRBV6-5
TGTGCCACCAGCGTAGACGGGGGGACCCAAGAGACCCAGTACTTC CATSVDGGTQETQYF TRBJ2-5 TRBD2 . TRBV15
TGTGCCAGCAGCTTAGCCGGGACTGGGAAAAACATTCAGTACTTC CASSLAGTGKNIQYF TRBJ2-4 . . TRBV7-8
TGCAGTGCCTCCAATGGGGGCTCATATGGCTACACCTTC CSASNGGSYGYTF TRBJ1-2 . . TRBV20-1
TGTGCCAGCAGTTATGGGCGTAGCAATCAGCCCCAGCATTTT CASSYGRSNQPQHF TRBJ1-5 . . TRBV6-6
TGTGCCAGCAGTCGGAGACAAGACTATGGCTACACCTTC CASSRRQDYGYTF TRBJ1-2 . few TRBV27
TGCAGTGCTAGAGATTTGGGCAGCCCCTACGAGCAGTACTTC CSARDLGSPYEQYF TRBJ2-7 . . TRBV20-1
TGTGCCAGCACCCGGACTACAGGGTACGAGCAGTACTTC CASTRTTGYEQYF TRBJ2-7 . . TRBV6-1
TGCGCCAGCAGCCAAGATATTGGCGGGCTTTACAATGAGCAGTTCTTC CASSQDIGGLYNEQFF TRBJ2-1 . few TRBV4-1
TGTGCCAGCAGTGGTTTACAGGGGTCGTATCCCGAAAACATTCAGTACTTC CASSGLQGSYPENIQYF TRBJ2-4 TRBD1 . TRBV6-1
TGCAGCGTTGTTAGGGCGAACGGGGACACTGAAGCTTTCTTT CSVVRANGDTEAFF TRBJ1-1 . . TRBV29-1
TGTGCCAGCAGTGTGAAACCTCAGCCCCAGCATTTT CASSVKPQPQHF TRBJ1-5 . . TRBV2
TGCAGTGCTAGAGATTCAAGCAGGGGGCTAGTCGAGCAGTACTTC CSARDSSRGLVEQYF TRBJ2-7 TRBD1 few TRBV20-1
TGTGCCAGCAGCTCGGGACTAGCGACCCAAGAGACCCAGTACTTC CASSSGLATQETQYF TRBJ2-5 TRBD2 . TRBV28
TGTGCCAGCCGACAGACCGAGCCCTACAATGAGCAGTTCTTC CASRQTEPYNEQFF TRBJ2-1 . . TRBV12-3/TRBV12-4
TGTGCCAGCAGTGCCCCAAACAGGGGAGGAGAGACCCAGTACTTC CASSAPNRGGETQYF TRBJ2-5 . . TRBV27
TGTGCCAGCAGCTACGGGAGTTGGGACGAGCAGTACTTC CASSYGSWDEQYF TRBJ2-7 . . TRBV6-6
TGCGCCAGCAGCTCAGGGTATGACAGAGCCAAAAACATTCAGTACTTC CASSSGYDRAKNIQYF TRBJ2-4 . . TRBV7-9
TGTGCCAGCAGCCAAATAGGCGGGAGTAATGGTAATGAGCAGTTCTTC CASSQIGGSNGNEQFF TRBJ2-1 TRBD2 . TRBV3-1
TGTGCCAGCAGCCCCAGTGGGGGGGCGCGGCAGGACGAGCAGTACTTC CASSPSGGARQDEQYF TRBJ2-7 . . TRBV9
TGTGCCACCGAGTCTAGCGGGGGGGCCAGCGATGAGCAGTTCTTC CATESSGGASDEQFF TRBJ2-1 TRBD2 . TRBV15